The 20 T cell receptor beta chains below come from one sample, sequenced in a study of cytotoxic CD8 clonotypes in ibrutinib-treated CLL. The repertoire was sequenced with immunoSEQ multiplex PCR; TCRdb's copy has only in-frame clones and lacks some. This table holds about 180,000 clones, approximately 84% found once. The material sequenced was PBMCs, taken after 24 months of ibrutinib treatment. All receptors come from a human donor with chronic lymphocytic leukemia.

The V gene is TRBV9, the J gene TRBJ1-1, with D perhaps TRBD1 (6 bases). Trimming shortened V by 3 bases and J by 4 bases, and 13 bases separated the two germline ends. The CDR3 runs 14 residues. From germline, CDR1 is SGDLS and CDR2 YYNGEE. CDR3: CASSARQDRTEAFF. The CDR3 DNA reads TGTGCCAGCAGCGCTAGACAGGATCGCACTGAAGCTTTCTTT.

The J gene is TRBJ2-2, the V gene TRBV19; TRBD2 aligns across 13 bases. Per germline, CDR1 LNHDA and CDR2 SQIVND (reference sequence). J gave up 8 bases and V 4 bases, and 4 bases lay outside the gene matches. The CDR3 totals 15 residues. The CDR3 reads CASSKLAGGLGELFF. The CDR3 nucleotides read TGTGCCAGTAGTAAACTAGCGGGAGGGCTAGGGGAGCTGTTTTTT.

This clone has a single count. The chain links TRBV13 to TRBJ2-5; a weak D match, TRBD1 (7 bases). The germline V and J ends were trimmed by 0 bases and 3 bases, with 11 bases remaining between them. This CDR3 region has 15 residues. Germline V CDR1 and CDR2: PRHDT, FYEKMQ (reference sequence). The CDR3 region has the DNA TGTGCCAGCAGCTTAGGTCAGGGGGGAAAAGAGACCCAGTACTTC. Its protein is CASSLGQGGKETQYF.

The chain carries TRBV18 and TRBJ2-3; no clear D. CDR1 and CDR2 from the germline V gene are KGHSH and LQKENI. The CDR3 totals 12 residues. V was clipped by 2 bases and J by 6 bases, with 6 bases between them. CDR3 in amino acids: CASSPSPDTQYF. The CDR3 nucleotides are TGTGCCAGCTCACCAAGTCCTGATACGCAGTATTTT. Looking up the rest from reference TRBV18 and TRBJ2-3 gives the full variable domain: NAGVMQNPRHLVRRRGQEARLRCSPMKGHSHVYWYRQLPEEGLKFMVYLQKENIIDESGMPKERFSAEFPKEGPSILRIQQVVRGDSAAYFCASSPSPDTQYFGPGTRLTVL.

The chain carries TRBV23-1 and TRBJ2-7; D is possibly TRBD1 or TRBD2 (7 bases each). TRBV23-1 is sorted into the ORF group, with uncertain function. The CDR3 is 14 residues long. V shed 7 bases and J shed 2 bases, with 15 bases lying between them. The CDR3 coding sequence is TGCGCCAGCACCCAGGGGGGGGGAACCTACGAGCAGTACTTC. Amino acids: CASTQGGGTYEQYF.

V and J are TRBV11-2 and TRBJ1-1, with a weak D call TRBD1 (6 bases). Germline-derived CDR1 and CDR2 are SGHAT and FQNNGV. The CDR3 length is 17 residues. Trimming stripped 4 bases from V and 0 bases from J, with 18 bases between. In nucleotides, the CDR3 is TGTGCCAGCAGCTCCACAGGTGGGGGCTGGGTGAACACTGAAGCTTTCTTT. It translates to CASSSTGGGWVNTEAFF.

The V and J genes are TRBV6-5 and TRBJ1-1; D is possibly TRBD1 (5 bases). Germline CDR1 reads MNHEY; CDR2 reads SVGAGI. This CDR3 region has 14 residues. Trimming left V 1 base short and J 1 base short, with 7 bases between. The CDR3, as DNA: TGTGCCAGCAGTTACTACGGACAGAACACTGAAGCTTTCTTT. This encodes CASSYYGQNTEAFF.

The rearrangement joins TRBV29-1 to TRBJ2-2; 9 positions match TRBD2. The CDR3 is 14 amino acids. Trimming cost V 5 bases and J 6 bases; bases outside gene matches: 7. Germline assignment: CDR1 SQVTM and CDR2 ANQGSEA. Written as DNA, the CDR3 is TGCAGCGTTCAAGCGGGAGGTTTCGCCGGGGAGCTGTTTTTT. Translating gives CSVQAGGFAGELFF.

This clone was counted once. The chain links TRBV27 to TRBJ1-6; tentative D call: TRBD1 (6 bases). Germline V lookup: CDR1 MNHEY, CDR2 SMNVEV (reference sequence). The CDR3 length is 13 residues. V was cut by 5 bases and J by 10 bases, with 12 bases left in between. This CDR3 is CASSTTGTSPLHF. DNA for the CDR3: TGTGCCAGCAGTACCACAGGGACCTCACCCCTCCACTTT.

The V and J genes are TRBV11-3 and TRBJ2-6; D possibly uses TRBD1 or TRBD2 (5 bases each). From germline, CDR1 is SGHNT and CDR2 YENEEA. The germline V and J ends were trimmed by 3 bases and 2 bases, with 11 bases remaining between them. The CDR3 spans 16 residues. The CDR3 reads CASSFNLGAGANVLTF. CDR3 in DNA: TGTGCCAGCAGCTTTAATCTGGGGGCTGGGGCCAACGTCCTGACTTTC.

The genes are TRBV4-3 and TRBJ2-7; 8 nucleotides agree with TRBD1. Germline values: CDR1 LGHNA, CDR2 YSLEER. The ends lost 3 bases at V and 7 bases at J; junction bases unmatched: 8. This CDR3 region has 14 residues. CDR3 sequence: CASSHQRTGWEQYF. CDR3 in DNA: TGCGCCAGCAGCCATCAACGGACAGGGTGGGAGCAGTACTTC.

V is TRBV7-9 and J is TRBJ1-2, with 7 bases identical to TRBD1. The CDR3 extends over 15 amino acids. CDR1 is SEHNR and CDR2 is FQNEAQ in the germline V gene (reference sequence). V trimming: 4 bases; J trimming: 4 bases; junction bases outside the gene matches: 9. The CDR3 is CASSWDSTPLYGYTF. The CDR3 DNA sequence: TGTGCCAGCAGCTGGGACAGCACTCCGCTCTATGGCTACACCTTC.

This chain joins TRBV7-9 and TRBJ2-1; D ambiguous. CDR1 is SEHNR, CDR2 FQNEAQ, per germline (reference sequence). This CDR3 has 13 amino acids. The V end was cut by 1 base, the J end by 10 bases, with 11 bases between. The CDR3 DNA reads as TGTGCCAGCAGCTTAGTAGGCTCACGGGAGCAGTTCTTC. It codes for CASSLVGSREQFF. The whole variable domain, remainder taken from reference TRBV7-9 and TRBJ2-1, is DTGVSQNPRHKITKRGQNVTFRCDPISEHNRLYWYRQTLGQGPEFLTYFQNEAQLEKSRLLSDRFSAERPKGSFSTLEIQRTEQGDSAMYLCASSLVGSREQFFGPGTRLTVL.

This clone was counted only a few times. The J gene is TRBJ1-1, the V gene TRBV19; 7 bases agree with TRBD1. V trimming: 5 bases; J trimming: 7 bases; junction bases outside the gene matches: 7. There are 13 residues in the CDR3. Germline lookup yields CDR1 LNHDA and CDR2 SQIVND (reference sequence). CDR3 nucleotide sequence: TGTGCCAGTAGTTGGGCCGGGACAGATGAAGCTTTCTTT. This sequence encodes CASSWAGTDEAFF.

The genes are TRBV28 and TRBJ2-7; weak D call: TRBD1 (6 bases). The ends were cut back, 4 bases at V and 7 bases at J, with 17 bases in the middle. Germline V gene lookup returns CDR1 MDHEN and CDR2 SYDVKM. The CDR3 extends over 14 amino acids. CDR3 residues: CASSSNRDTAEQYF. The CDR3 DNA is TGTGCCAGCAGTTCAAACCGGGACACGGCTGAGCAGTACTTC.

The chain carries TRBV11-2 and TRBJ2-3; 8 nucleotides align to TRBD2. Germline CDR1 is SGHAT and CDR2 is FQNNGV. V lost 1 base and J lost 6; bases outside the gene matches: 9. CDR3 length: 16 residues. This chain's CDR3 is CASSLGRRGAVDTQYF. For the CDR3, the DNA is TGTGCCAGCAGCTTAGGCCGGCGGGGGGCGGTTGATACGCAGTATTTT.

The rearrangement joins TRBV18 to TRBJ1-5, with 8 bases fitting TRBD1. CDR3 length: 14 amino acids. Germline values: CDR1 KGHSH, CDR2 LQKENI. Trimming cost V 8 bases and J 3 bases; bases outside gene matches: 6. In nucleotides, the CDR3 is TGTGCCAGCCAACAGGGGGGTACCAATCAGCCCCAGCATTTT. Its protein product is CASQQGGTNQPQHF.

The CDR3 DNA sequence: TGTGCCACCTCCAGGCTAGCGGGAAAGAATAATGAGCAGTTCTTC. Its translation is CATSRLAGKNNEQFF. The chain uses TRBV9 and TRBJ2-1; 9 positions match TRBD2. Looked up from germline, CDR1 is SGDLS and CDR2 is YYNGEE. This CDR3 is built from 15 residues. V lost 9 bases and J lost 7; bases outside the gene matches: 14.

V is TRBV5-1 and J is TRBJ2-7, with D possibly TRBD1 on 5 matching bases. Between the trimmed V and J ends, which lost 1 base and 0 bases, there was a span of 8 bases. Per germline, CDR1 SGHRS and CDR2 YFSETQ. This CDR3 region has 14 residues. The CDR3 region has the DNA TGCGCCAGCAGCTTGAGACAGACCTCCTACGAGCAGTACTTC. Its protein product is CASSLRQTSYEQYF.

The chain uses TRBV7-3 and TRBJ1-1, with TRBD1 as a possible D gene (6 bases). V gave up 5 bases and J gave up 1 base, with 14 bases separating them. Germline V lookup: CDR1 SGHTA, CDR2 FQGTGA. This CDR3 is built from 15 residues. Written as DNA, the CDR3 is TGTGCCAGCAGCGCCTTTCGGACAGCGAACACTGAAGCTTTCTTT. Amino acid sequence: CASSAFRTANTEAFF.